The 9 T cell receptor beta chains below all came from one sample that was sequenced in a study of early T cells in non-severe SARS-CoV-2 infection. TCRdb reprocessed the 5' RACE reads via MiXCR and lists one record per CDR3 protein. This sample has more than 45,000 distinct CDR3 sequences; roughly 5.9% occur once, and the top ten carry roughly 6.4%. Material for sequencing was whole blood. The source is an adult who was a healthcare worker with PCR-confirmed SARS-CoV-2 infection or an uninfected control (not recorded which).

The CDR3 reads CASSSLTDTQYF. The CDR3 nucleotides are TGTGCCAGCAGCTCTCTGACAGATACGCAGTATTTT. The chain carries TRBV7-2 and TRBJ2-3; D remains ambiguous. The V end lost 4 bases, the J end lost 3 bases, and 5 bases lay between the germline ends. CDR1 is SGHTA, CDR2 FQGNSA, per germline. The CDR3 is 12 amino acids.

There are many counts of this clonotype. The chain employs TRBV7-8 and TRBJ2-6; tentatively, D is TRBD1 or TRBD2 (5 bases each). The germline CDR1 and CDR2 sequences are SGHVS and FQNEAQ. This CDR3 has 18 amino acids. V was cut by 1 base and J by 0 bases, with 13 bases left in between. CDR3 nucleotide sequence: TGTGCCAGCAGCTTAGAAGGGACCAAGAACTCTGGGGCCAACGTCCTGACTTTC. It codes for CASSLEGTKNSGANVLTF.

The chain is built from TRBV2 and TRBJ2-5, with TRBD2 matching 10 bases. In germline, CDR1 is SNHLY, CDR2 FYNNEI. The CDR3 has 15 residues. With 7 bases clipped from V and 9 bases from J, the junction kept 14 bases outside the gene matches. CDR3 residues: CASTVAGLAGVAQYF. CDR3 DNA sequence: TGTGCCAGCACCGTCGCCGGGCTAGCGGGAGTGGCCCAGTACTTC.

This clonotype was seen ten or more times. The chain uses TRBV20-1 and TRBJ2-1; D gene uncertain. CDR1 DFQATT and CDR2 SNEGSKA come from the germline V gene (reference sequence). This CDR3 has 14 residues. Trimming left V 1 base short and J 8 bases short, with 15 bases between. The CDR3 region has the DNA TGCAGTGCTAGAGTAAGAGGAGAAGCCCATGAGCAGTTCTTC. Its translation is CSARVRGEAHEQFF.

This clonotype was observed many times. The chain joins TRBV6-1 to TRBJ2-7, with 9 bases that match TRBD2. The CDR3 runs to 15 residues. Looked up from germline, CDR1 is MNHNS and CDR2 is SASEGT. With V trimmed by 0 bases and J by 7 bases, 7 bases remained unmatched. CDR3 bases: TGTGCCAGCAGTGAAGCCCGGCGGGGGGGCGTTGAGCAGTACTTC. The encoded protein is CASSEARRGGVEQYF.

There are many counts of this clonotype. The V call is TRBV2, the J call TRBJ1-5, with D possibly TRBD1 on 6 matching bases. V lost 7 bases to trimming and J lost 3 bases, with 22 bases between them. Germline loops: CDR1 SNHLY, CDR2 FYNNEI. The CDR3 spans 17 residues. CDR3 in DNA: TGTGCCAGCACCCGGACAGCCGGCGGATCTCTCAATCAGCCCCAGCATTTT. This gives the protein CASTRTAGGSLNQPQHF.

This clonotype was seen at least ten times. The genes are TRBV11-1 and TRBJ2-2; TRBD2 agrees at 7 bases. Germline lookup yields CDR1 SGHAT and CDR2 FQDESV (reference sequence). The CDR3 is made up of 16 amino acids. V was pared by 2 bases and J by 1 base, with 4 bases of the junction left unmatched. CDR3: CASSLLAGENTGELFF. The CDR3 nucleotides read TGTGCCAGCAGCTTATTGGCGGGGGAGAACACCGGGGAGCTGTTTTTT.

This clonotype was detected ten times or more. This chain joins TRBV6-5 and TRBJ2-3, with D uncertain. There are 15 residues in the CDR3. V dropped 6 bases and J dropped 0 bases, with 13 bases sitting between them. Germline loops: CDR1 MNHEY, CDR2 SVGAGI. Here the CDR3 DNA reads TGTGCCAGCAGCCGGCGCGGCCAAAGCACAGATACGCAGTATTTT. Its translation is CASSRRGQSTDTQYF.

The table lists this clonotype with many counts. The chain combines TRBV12-3 or TRBV12-4 with TRBJ1-4; D may be TRBD1 (5 bases). The CDR3 runs 15 residues. Trimming left V 4 bases short and J 4 bases short, with 13 bases between. CDR3 sequence: CASSSPRGGNEKLFF. The CDR3 DNA reads as TGTGCCAGCAGTTCGCCTAGGGGTGGTAATGAAAAACTGTTTTTT.